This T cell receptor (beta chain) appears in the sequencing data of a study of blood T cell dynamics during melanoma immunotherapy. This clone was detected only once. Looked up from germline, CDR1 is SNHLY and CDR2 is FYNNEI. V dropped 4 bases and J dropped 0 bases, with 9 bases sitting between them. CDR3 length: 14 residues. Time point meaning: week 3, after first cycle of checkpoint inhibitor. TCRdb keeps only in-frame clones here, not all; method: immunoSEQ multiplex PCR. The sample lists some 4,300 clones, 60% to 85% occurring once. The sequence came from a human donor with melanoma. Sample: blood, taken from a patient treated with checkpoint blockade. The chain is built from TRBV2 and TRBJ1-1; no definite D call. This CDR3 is CASSVQALNTEAFF. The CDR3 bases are TGTGCCAGCAGTGTTCAGGCCTTGAACACTGAAGCTTTCTTT. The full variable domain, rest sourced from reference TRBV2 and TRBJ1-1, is EPEVTQTPSHQVTQMGQEVILRCVPISNHLYFYWYRQILGQKVEFLVSFYNNEISEKSEIFDDQFSVERPDGSNFTLKIRSTKLEDSAMYFCASSVQALNTEAFFGQGTRLTVV.